This passage covers 17 T cell receptor beta chains from one sample sequenced in a study of blood T cell repertoires in COVID-19. The data were produced by immunoSEQ multiplex PCR, yet TCRdb's version contains in-frame clones alone and is incomplete. The sample has 150,000 or so clones; 70% to 90% are singletons. Material: peripheral blood. The receptors were sampled from an older woman with acute or convalescent COVID-19.

This chain links TRBV5-1 with TRBJ2-7, with TRBD1 identical over 9 bases. Germline CDR1 is SGHRS and CDR2 is YFSETQ. There are 17 residues in the CDR3. The V segment lost 0 bases and the J segment 2 bases; nucleotides outside the gene matches: 9. In DNA, the CDR3 is TGCGCCAGCAGCTTGGAGGTCCCCGGACAGGGGACCTACGAGCAGTACGTC. Translation gives CASSLEVPGQGTYEQYV.

The chain carries TRBV3-1 (or the pseudogene TRBV3-2) and TRBJ1-4; D is possibly TRBD1 (6 bases). The V and J ends lost 1 base and 16 bases respectively, with 16 bases between them. The germline gives CDR1 LGHDT, CDR2 YNNKEL (reference sequence). The CDR3 totals 13 residues. DNA for the CDR3: TGTGCCAGCAGCCAAGGCCTAGGGGGTGGAGAGTTTTTT. Translated: CASSQGLGGGEFF.

This chain links TRBV30 with TRBJ1-5; 8 bases are a match to TRBD1. The CDR3 runs 15 residues. Per germline, CDR1 GTSNPN and CDR2 SVGIG (reference sequence). The V gene end was trimmed by 0 bases and the J gene end by 7 bases; junction bases not matched to a gene: 8. The CDR3 bases are TGTGCCTGGAGTGTACAGGCAACAGGGGGACAGCCCCAGCATTTT. Translating gives CAWSVQATGGQPQHF.

A word on this clone: Other DNA variants within this sample encode the same CDR3. V and J are TRBV18 and TRBJ1-1; 10 nucleotides agree with TRBD1. CDR1 is KGHSH, CDR2 LQKENI, per germline. This CDR3 has 14 residues. Trimming removed 4 bases from V and 4 bases from J; junction bases left unmatched: 3. CDR3 DNA: TGTGCCAGCTCACTCGGACAGGGGGGCACTGAAGCTTTCTTT. It is translated as CASSLGQGGTEAFF.

The chain is built from TRBV10-1 and TRBJ1-1, with D possibly TRBD1 on 6 matching bases. The CDR3 covers 15 residues. V lost 1 base to trimming and J lost 0 bases, with 9 bases between them. Germline V gene lookup returns CDR1 WNHNN and CDR2 SYGVQD (reference sequence). The CDR3 loop reads CASSELQGMNTEAFF. The DNA of the CDR3 is TGCGCCAGCAGTGAGTTACAGGGAATGAACACTGAAGCTTTCTTT.

The chain carries TRBV29-1 and TRBJ2-2; 7 nucleotides match TRBD1. J was trimmed by 4 bases and V by 7 bases; bases with no gene match: 6. Germline V lookup: CDR1 SQVTM, CDR2 ANQGSEA. The CDR3 runs to 13 residues. CDR3 sequence (DNA): TGCAGCGCACGACAGGGTCGCACCGGGGAGCTGTTTTTT. Translation gives CSARQGRTGELFF.

J is TRBJ2-1 and V is TRBV3-1 (or the pseudogene TRBV3-2); 9 nucleotides align to TRBD1. With 4 bases clipped from V and 6 bases from J, the junction kept 7 bases outside the gene matches. Germline values: CDR1 LGHDT, CDR2 YNNKEL (reference sequence). This CDR3 is built from 15 residues. Here the CDR3 reads CASSPLRDRANEQFF. CDR3 bases: TGTGCCAGCAGCCCACTCCGGGACAGGGCCAATGAGCAGTTCTTC.

The chain carries TRBV7-6 and TRBJ2-2; the D gene is possibly TRBD2 (7 bases). The V gene lost 1 base and the J gene lost 10 bases, with 31 bases spanning the gap. CDR3 length equals 20 residues. Germline assignment: CDR1 SGHVS and CDR2 FNYEAQ. The CDR3 reads CASSLGRGGLLRPSEEELFF. Written as DNA, the CDR3 is TGTGCCAGCAGCTTAGGGAGGGGGGGCCTATTGAGGCCAAGCGAGGAGGAGCTGTTTTTT.

The rearrangement links TRBV2 to TRBJ2-3; tentative D call: TRBD2 (5 bases). Germline V gene data show CDR1 as SNHLY and CDR2 as FYNNEI. CDR3 length: 15 amino acids. Trimming took off 8 bases at V and 2 bases at J, with 17 bases between the two ends. The CDR3 here is CASRPGWLNTDTQYF. The DNA for the CDR3 is TGTGCCAGCCGGCCGGGGTGGCTGAACACAGATACGCAGTATTTT.

The V gene is TRBV7-9, the J gene TRBJ1-3; 8 positions match TRBD1. The V and J ends lost 5 bases and 1 base, in that order; junction bases with no gene match: 13. Germline assignment: CDR1 SEHNR and CDR2 FQNEAQ (reference sequence). The CDR3 is 18 residues long. The CDR3 bases are TGTGCCAGCAGCCAACCAATAGGGACAGGACAATCTGGAAACACCATATATTTT. Its translation: CASSQPIGTGQSGNTIYF.

Only one count was recorded for this clone. This CDR3 reads CASSLGTGRSGTEAFF. The CDR3 DNA follows: TGTGCCAGCAGCTTAGGAACAGGGAGATCTGGGACTGAAGCTTTCTTT. The V and J genes are TRBV7-8 and TRBJ1-1; perhaps TRBD1 as D (6 bases). CDR3 length: 16 residues. V gave up 1 base and J gave up 5 bases, with 17 bases separating them. Germline V lookup: CDR1 SGHVS, CDR2 FQNEAQ.

This clone turned up a few times. This chain links TRBV18 with TRBJ1-4; D might be TRBD1 (5 bases). The length of the CDR3 is 11 residues. V was pared by 6 bases and J by 8 bases, with 7 bases between. Looked up from germline, CDR1 is KGHSH and CDR2 is LQKENI. The CDR3 spells CASSAGEKLFF. Written as DNA, the CDR3 is TGTGCCAGCTCCGCAGGGGAAAAACTGTTTTTT. Filled out from reference TRBV18 and TRBJ1-4, the complete variable domain reads NAGVMQNPRHLVRRRGQEARLRCSPMKGHSHVYWYRQLPEEGLKFMVYLQKENIIDESGMPKERFSAEFPKEGPSILRIQQVVRGDSAAYFCASSAGEKLFFGSGTQLSVL.

The CDR3: CASSSPGTGFLSPLHF. DNA of the CDR3: TGTGCCAGCAGTAGTCCCGGGACAGGGTTTCTGTCACCCCTCCACTTT. The chain has TRBV28 and TRBJ1-6; 9 positions agree with TRBD1. The trim removed 5 bases at V and 10 bases at J, leaving 12 bases unmatched. Per germline, CDR1 MDHEN and CDR2 SYDVKM. The CDR3 contains 16 residues.

This chain joins TRBV28 and TRBJ1-2; D uncertain. CDR3 size: 14 residues. V was trimmed by 1 base and J by 2 bases, leaving 8 bases between them. Germline V lookup: CDR1 MDHEN, CDR2 SYDVKM. This CDR3 is CASSLLAGNYGYTF. The CDR3 nucleotides read TGTGCCAGCAGTTTATTAGCGGGGAACTATGGCTACACCTTC.

The gene calls are TRBV27 and TRBJ2-1; D is perhaps TRBD1 (5 bases). The CDR3 contains 15 residues. The V gene lost 5 bases and the J gene lost 4 bases, with 15 bases spanning the gap. Germline V lookup: CDR1 MNHEY, CDR2 SMNVEV (reference sequence). The CDR3: CASSPWQGTYNEQFF. CDR3 in DNA: TGTGCCAGCAGTCCGTGGCAGGGTACTTACAATGAGCAGTTCTTC.

This chain joins TRBV15 and TRBJ1-2; D uncertain. The CDR3 runs to 14 residues. V shed 0 bases and J shed 1 base, with 6 bases lying between them. The germline V gene encodes CDR1 LNHNV and CDR2 YYDKDF (reference sequence). As DNA, the CDR3 is TGTGCCACCAGCAGAGATCCCGGTAACTATGGCTACACCTTC. Its protein is CATSRDPGNYGYTF.

The chain couples TRBV7-3 to TRBJ1-1; 12 nucleotides line up with TRBD1. After removal of 7 bases from V and 4 bases from J, the junction contained 13 bases not matched to a gene. The CDR3 is 17 amino acids. The V gene's germline CDR1 is SGHTA and CDR2 FQGTGA. In nucleotides, the CDR3 is TGTGCCAGCACCAGGACCGGGACAGGGGGCGGAAGCACTGAAGCTTTCTTT. Amino acids: CASTRTGTGGGSTEAFF.